One and the same sample provided the 32 T cell receptor beta chains below, sequenced in a study of T cell responses to AZD1222 COVID-19 vaccine. TCRdb keeps only in-frame clones here, not all; method: immunoSEQ multiplex PCR. Here the sample spans tens of thousands of clones, 86% being singletons. The source was peripheral blood, collected on day 0 of AZD1222 vaccination. All receptors derive from an adult in good health.

The V gene is TRBV19, the J gene TRBJ2-2, with D possibly TRBD1 on 5 matching bases. The CDR3 has 17 amino acids. Germline-derived CDR1 and CDR2 are LNHDA and SQIVND (reference sequence). The V and J ends lost 7 bases and 2 bases respectively, with 20 bases between them. This CDR3 reads CASNRSWGGKNTGELFF. The CDR3 region has the DNA TGTGCCAGTAATCGGTCCTGGGGCGGAAAAAACACCGGGGAGCTGTTTTTT.

V is TRBV2 and J is TRBJ1-5, with no clear D. CDR3 length equals 11 residues. Trimming pared 6 bases from V and 1 base from J, leaving 1 base between. The V gene's germline CDR1 is SNHLY and CDR2 FYNNEI. Here the CDR3 reads CASRSNQPQHF. As DNA, the CDR3 is TGTGCCAGCAGGAGCAATCAGCCCCAGCATTTT. Supplemented by reference TRBV2 and TRBJ1-5, the full variable domain reads EPEVTQTPSHQVTQMGQEVILRCVPISNHLYFYWYRQILGQKVEFLVSFYNNEISEKSEIFDDQFSVERPDGSNFTLKIRSTKLEDSAMYFCASRSNQPQHFGDGTRLSIL.

The genes are TRBV18 and TRBJ2-7; D perhaps matches TRBD2 (5 bases). Germline V gives CDR1 KGHSH, CDR2 LQKENI. Trimming pared 6 bases from V and 4 bases from J, leaving 10 bases between. This CDR3 has 12 residues. The CDR3 sequence is CASSQPGYEQYF. The CDR3, as DNA: TGTGCCAGCTCCCAACCGGGGTACGAGCAGTACTTC.

The V and J genes are TRBV3-1 (or the pseudogene TRBV3-2) and TRBJ1-3; D is ambiguous. The germline V gene encodes CDR1 LGHDT and CDR2 YNNKEL (reference sequence). V was clipped by 4 bases and J by 3 bases, with 13 bases between them. The CDR3 is made up of 15 amino acids. As DNA, the CDR3 is TGTGCCAGCAGCCCGCGGACGTCAGATGGAAACACCATATATTTT. Amino acid sequence: CASSPRTSDGNTIYF.

V is TRBV2 and J is TRBJ2-5, with 8 bases that match TRBD2. In germline, CDR1 is SNHLY, CDR2 FYNNEI. J lost 2 bases, V lost 7 bases, and 6 bases had no gene match. The CDR3 is 14 amino acids. The CDR3 reads CASNLGGGQETQYF. For the CDR3, the DNA is TGTGCCAGCAATCTCGGGGGGGGACAAGAGACCCAGTACTTC.

The chain uses TRBV28 and TRBJ1-6; D is undetermined. The V end was cut by 3 bases, the J end by 0 bases, with 9 bases between. CDR3 size: 16 residues. Germline loops: CDR1 MDHEN, CDR2 SYDVKM. CDR3 protein: CASSLIRASYNSPLHF. The CDR3 nucleotides are TGTGCCAGCAGTTTGATAAGGGCCTCCTATAATTCACCCCTCCACTTT.

This chain uses TRBV20-1 with TRBJ2-5; D remains unclear. This CDR3 is 11 amino acids long. The ends were cut back, 2 bases at V and 1 base at J, with 2 bases in the middle. Germline V gene sequence: CDR1 DFQATT, CDR2 SNEGSKA (reference sequence). CDR3 sequence: CSARIQETQYF. The CDR3 coding sequence is TGCAGTGCTAGAATCCAAGAGACCCAGTACTTC.

This chain uses TRBV4-2 with TRBJ2-7, with D possibly TRBD2 on 5 matching bases. This CDR3 has 15 residues. The V gene's germline CDR1 is LGHNA and CDR2 YNFKEQ. Trimming took 0 bases from V and 5 from J, leaving 14 bases between them. CDR3 in amino acids: CASSQELATFHEQYF. CDR3 bases: TGTGCCAGCAGCCAAGAGCTAGCTACGTTCCACGAGCAGTACTTC.

V is TRBV21-1 and J is TRBJ2-4; the tabulated D call, TRBD1, remains unverified against the DNA. TRBV21-1 is assigned pseudogene status. The CDR3 contains 17 residues. CDR3 sequence: CASSAQTETLAKNIQYF. The CDR3 bases are TGTGCCAGCAGCGCCCAGACAGAGACCTTAGCCAAAAACATTCAGTACTTC.

The chain links TRBV7-3 to TRBJ2-3; D may be TRBD2 (5 bases). CDR3 length: 15 amino acids. Germline values: CDR1 SGHTA, CDR2 FQGTGA. Between the trimmed V and J ends, which lost 1 base and 1 base, there was a span of 9 bases. CDR3 amino acids: CASSLIPGGTDTQYF. The CDR3 DNA reads TGTGCCAGCAGCTTAATTCCCGGGGGCACAGATACGCAGTATTTT.

Here the CDR3 DNA reads TGTGCCAGCAGCGACGGGGATCTCTCCCTCCACTTT. Encoded protein: CASSDGDLSLHF. The chain recombines TRBV7-9 with TRBJ1-6; D is uncertain. The V gene's germline CDR1 is SEHNR and CDR2 FQNEAQ (reference sequence). The CDR3 sequence is 12 residues long. The V gene lost 5 bases and the J gene lost 14 bases, with 13 bases spanning the gap.

V and J are TRBV5-1 and TRBJ1-5; 11 bases agree with TRBD1. Germline V gene sequence: CDR1 SGHRS, CDR2 YFSETQ. The V gene end was trimmed by 4 bases and the J gene end by 7 bases; junction bases not matched to a gene: 7. The CDR3 totals 15 residues. This chain's CDR3 is CASSPGQGARQPQHF. CDR3 DNA: TGCGCCAGCAGCCCCGGACAGGGGGCACGACAGCCCCAGCATTTT.

The chain employs TRBV4-1 and TRBJ1-4; D is perhaps TRBD1 (5 bases). Trimming shortened V by 2 bases and J by 16 bases, and 23 bases separated the two germline ends. The CDR3 totals 15 residues. CDR1 is MGHRA, CDR2 YSYEKL, per germline. The CDR3 sequence: CASSQTRDGGGKRFF. In DNA form, the CDR3 reads TGCGCCAGCAGCCAAACCCGGGACGGAGGCGGAAAGAGGTTTTTT.

This clone was seen only once. The chain employs TRBV19 and TRBJ2-5; D perhaps matches TRBD2 (5 bases). The V end lost 1 base, the J end lost 9 bases, and 15 bases lay between the germline ends. The CDR3 covers 14 residues. Germline lookup yields CDR1 LNHDA and CDR2 SQIVND (reference sequence). CDR3 sequence (DNA): TGTGCCAGTAGTATAGTCCTAGGCGAAGCGGCCCAGTACTTC. This encodes CASSIVLGEAAQYF. The full variable domain, with the rest looked up from reference TRBV19 and TRBJ2-5, is DGGITQSPKYLFRKEGQNVTLSCEQNLNHDAMYWYRQDPGQGLRLIYYSQIVNDFQKGDIAEGYSVSREKKESFPLTVTSAQKNPTAFYLCASSIVLGEAAQYFGPGTRLLVL.

The sample holds one count of this clone. The rearrangement uses TRBV7-2 and TRBJ2-7; 8 positions agree with TRBD2. Germline-derived CDR1 and CDR2 are SGHTA and FQGNSA. The J segment lost 4 bases and the V segment lost 2 bases, leaving 4 bases of the junction unmatched. This CDR3 has 14 amino acids. The CDR3 DNA sequence: TGTGCCAGCAGCTTAAACAGCGGGGGATACGAGCAGTACTTC. This gives the protein CASSLNSGGYEQYF.

Regarding this clone: Other DNA sequences from this sample encode an identical CDR3 as well. The chain carries TRBV29-1 and TRBJ2-1; 11 nucleotides agree with TRBD2. The junction had 1 base not matched to a gene; V was cut back by 5 bases and J by 4 bases. This CDR3 is 13 amino acids long. Germline assignment: CDR1 SQVTM and CDR2 ANQGSEA. The CDR3 DNA follows: TGCAGCGTTACTAGCGGGGGATACAATGAGCAGTTCTTC. It encodes CSVTSGGYNEQFF.

The rearrangement links TRBV7-9 to TRBJ2-6; D not resolved. CDR1 and CDR2 from the germline V gene are SEHNR and FQNEAQ (reference sequence). V lost 7 bases and J 2 bases, leaving 0 bases between the germline ends. The CDR3 runs to 11 residues. The CDR3 is CASTGANVLTF. The CDR3, as DNA: TGTGCCAGCACTGGGGCCAACGTCCTGACTTTC. The full variable domain, its missing parts supplied by reference TRBV7-9 and TRBJ2-6, is DTGVSQNPRHKITKRGQNVTFRCDPISEHNRLYWYRQTLGQGPEFLTYFQNEAQLEKSRLLSDRFSAERPKGSFSTLEIQRTEQGDSAMYLCASTGANVLTFGAGSRLTVL.

The chain has TRBV5-6 and TRBJ2-7; 8 positions agree with TRBD1. The V and J ends lost 3 bases and 0 bases, in that order; junction bases with no gene match: 5. CDR1 and CDR2 (germline): SGHDT, YYEEEE. This CDR3 has 15 residues. The CDR3, as DNA: TGTGCCAGCAGCTCCCCCGGGACAGGCTCCTACGAGCAGTACTTC. This gives the protein CASSSPGTGSYEQYF.

By frequency in the sample, this clone is medium-sized. The rearrangement links TRBV6-4 to TRBJ1-2, with D unclear. The CDR3 contains 16 residues. Per the germline V gene, CDR1 is MRHNA and CDR2 is SNTAGT. V was trimmed by 3 bases and J by 4 bases, leaving 18 bases between them. CDR3 protein: CASSDTPQPFVYGYTF. CDR3 bases: TGTGCCAGCAGTGATACTCCGCAGCCATTCGTCTATGGCTACACCTTC.

This clone was seen a few times. This sequence joins TRBV4-2 and TRBJ2-1; 9 bases match TRBD1. Germline-derived CDR1 and CDR2 are LGHNA and YNFKEQ. CDR3 length: 15 residues. The junction had 7 bases not matched to a gene; V was cut back by 4 bases and J by 6 bases. The DNA of the CDR3 is TGTGCCAGCAGCCTCGGGACAGGGAACCTCAATGAGCAGTTCTTC. Amino acids: CASSLGTGNLNEQFF.

This chain joins TRBV30 and TRBJ2-2; D may be TRBD2 (5 bases). Germline CDR1 and CDR2: GTSNPN and SVGIG (reference sequence). The CDR3 is made up of 12 amino acids. Trimming shortened V by 8 bases and J by 5 bases, and 12 bases separated the two germline ends. The CDR3 nucleotides read TGTGCCCGCGCGCGCGGGACCGGGGAGCTGTTTTTT. Translated: CARARGTGELFF.

The chain has TRBV19 and TRBJ2-3; D is perhaps TRBD2 (6 bases). Germline-derived CDR1 and CDR2 are LNHDA and SQIVND (reference sequence). The ends were cut back, 4 bases at V and 0 bases at J, with 11 bases in the middle. This CDR3 spans 15 amino acids. CDR3 sequence (DNA): TGTGCCAGTAGTAGGGACTCAGCTAGCACAGATACGCAGTATTTT. Protein sequence: CASSRDSASTDTQYF.

This clone was seen once. The chain uses TRBV5-1 and TRBJ1-4; D ambiguous. Trimming left V 4 bases short and J 4 bases short, with 11 bases between. Germline assignment: CDR1 SGHRS and CDR2 YFSETQ. The CDR3 is made up of 14 amino acids. CDR3 coding DNA: TGCGCCAGCAGCCGTGAGGGTAGTAATGAAAAACTGTTTTTT. Protein: CASSREGSNEKLFF.

The chain joins TRBV13 to TRBJ2-3, with D uncertain. Germline-derived CDR1 and CDR2 are PRHDT and FYEKMQ (reference sequence). The V end lost 5 bases, the J end lost 2 bases, and 11 bases lay between the germline ends. The CDR3 totals 14 residues. The CDR3: CASSEGIYTDTQYF. Here the CDR3 DNA reads TGTGCCAGCAGCGAAGGGATATACACAGATACGCAGTATTTT. The full variable domain, with the rest looked up from reference TRBV13 and TRBJ2-3, is AAGVIQSPRHLIKEKRETATLKCYPIPRHDTVYWYQQGPGQDPQFLISFYEKMQSDKGSIPDRFSAQQFSDYHSELNMSSLELGDSALYFCASSEGIYTDTQYFGPGTRLTVL.

This clone was picked up a small number of times. The chain is built from TRBV14 and TRBJ1-1, with D hard to call. Germline V CDR1 and CDR2: SGHDN, FVKESK. The germline V and J ends were trimmed by 3 bases and 5 bases, with 13 bases remaining between them. The CDR3 extends over 14 amino acids. The CDR3 sequence: CASSQYDIPTEAFF. The DNA of the CDR3 is TGTGCCAGCAGCCAGTATGATATCCCGACTGAAGCTTTCTTT.

This clone was detected once. The chain joins TRBV3-1 (or the pseudogene TRBV3-2) to TRBJ2-5; D unclear. V lost 0 bases to trimming and J lost 6 bases, with 11 bases between them. The length of the CDR3 is 14 residues. Germline V gene lookup returns CDR1 LGHDT and CDR2 YNNKEL (reference sequence). The CDR3 nucleotides read TGTGCCAGCAGCCAAGATCTAGGATTGAAGACCCAGTACTTC. It codes for CASSQDLGLKTQYF.

This sequence joins TRBV6-1 and TRBJ1-2; D not resolved. This CDR3 has 15 amino acids. V lost 1 base to trimming and J lost 4 bases, with 13 bases between them. Germline CDR1 MNHNS, CDR2 SASEGT. The DNA for the CDR3 is TGTGCCAGCAGTGAAGAATACACCAACCCCTATGGCTACACCTTC. Encoded protein: CASSEEYTNPYGYTF.

V and J are TRBV5-1 and TRBJ1-6; 7 bases are a match to TRBD1. The J segment lost 6 bases and the V segment lost 0 bases, leaving 9 bases of the junction unmatched. Germline V gene lookup returns CDR1 SGHRS and CDR2 YFSETQ. The CDR3 has 17 amino acids. The CDR3 region has the DNA TGCGCCAGCAGCTTGGAGGCAGGGGGTACTCGTAATTCACCCCTCCACTTT. Amino acid sequence: CASSLEAGGTRNSPLHF.

This chain joins TRBV9 and TRBJ2-2, with a weak D call TRBD2 (5 bases). V lost 4 bases and J 0 bases, leaving 13 bases between the germline ends. The germline CDR1 and CDR2 sequences are SGDLS and YYNGEE. The CDR3 spans 16 residues. Here the CDR3 DNA reads TGTGCCAGCAGCCGAAGCTGGACTTCGAACACCGGGGAGCTGTTTTTT. Its protein is CASSRSWTSNTGELFF.

The chain employs TRBV3-1 (or the pseudogene TRBV3-2) and TRBJ2-7, with 9 bases fitting TRBD1. CDR3 length: 15 amino acids. V shed 0 bases and J 4 bases; nucleotides not matched to a gene: 4. Per the germline V gene, CDR1 is LGHDT and CDR2 is YNNKEL (reference sequence). CDR3 sequence (DNA): TGTGCCAGCAGCCAAGACTGGACAGGGGTATACGAGCAGTACTTC. Protein: CASSQDWTGVYEQYF.

V is TRBV4-1 and J is TRBJ1-1; 11 bases are shared with TRBD1. Trimming took 4 bases from V and 1 from J; bases not matched to a gene: 8. There are 17 residues in the CDR3. Germline V lookup: CDR1 MGHRA, CDR2 YSYEKL. DNA of the CDR3: TGCGCCAGCAGCCTCCCTCGGGACAGGGGGGAGAACACTGAAGCTTTCTTT. Translated, it gives CASSLPRDRGENTEAFF.

This chain connects TRBV5-1 to TRBJ1-3; D unclear. V was clipped by 5 bases and J by 8 bases, with 17 bases between them. The CDR3 has 14 amino acids. Germline CDR1 reads SGHRS; CDR2 reads YFSETQ. For the CDR3, the DNA is TGCGCCAGCAGGACCGGAGACCAAGAGGACACCATATATTTT. This codes for CASRTGDQEDTIYF.